This T cell receptor beta chain comes out of a study of diagnostic markers for celiac disease (dated by TCRdb to between 2020 and 2021). This clonotype is medium-sized (0.01 to 0.1%) as judged by frequency; no count is noted. Its antigen is currently not known. The instrument was an Illumina MiSeq. Once TCRdb had reprocessed the reads, it stored one entry per CDR3 protein sequence and supplied no DNA. The sample table records 400 to 450 distinct CDR3 sequences. The ten largest account for 81% of the sample. The CDR3 sequence holds 14 residues, the cysteine and phenylalanine included. Only the protein sequence is given.

In this chain, TRBV12-3 or TRBV12-4 is recombined with TRBJ2-7; TCRdb calls TRBD2, which cannot be checked without DNA. Sequenced sample: either unsorted cells or a sorted T cell fraction (not recorded which). The TCR sequence derives from a human donor. CDR3 sequence: CASSFGGSVDEQYF.